This entry lists 29 T cell receptor beta chains sequenced from one sample in a study of Ad26.COV2.S vaccination and SARS-CoV-2 variants (dated by TCRdb to the early 2020s). Libraries were prepared through the immunoSEQ multiplex PCR assay. TCRdb stores this immuneACCESS table with in-frame sequences only. Part of the clones is absent; in the studies checked, under half of the shortfall reflects unresolved V genes, and no reason is known for the rest. The sample yields about 350,000 clones; around 92% were counted once. The ten biggest clones cover under 5% of the sample. The time point label for this specimen denotes: individuals recovered from natural SARS-CoV-2 infection. The sample was peripheral blood, taken after recovery from COVID-19. The receptors here all came from a human donor who had recovered from COVID-19.

This clone was counted a single time. The V and J genes are TRBV5-1 and TRBJ2-5; TRBD2 agrees at 14 bases. The CDR3 is 17 amino acids. Germline CDR1 and CDR2: SGHRS and YFSETQ. Trimming cost V 3 bases and J 4 bases; bases outside gene matches: 8. CDR3 DNA sequence: TGCGCCAGCAGCTCGGCGACTAGCGGGGGGGCCGGAGAGACCCAGTACTTC. It codes for CASSSATSGGAGETQYF.

The chain recombines TRBV5-6 with TRBJ1-4; tentatively, D is TRBD1 (5 bases). Germline lookup yields CDR1 SGHDT and CDR2 YYEEEE. V shed 0 bases and J shed 0 bases, with 15 bases lying between them. The CDR3 runs to 18 residues. This CDR3 reads CASSLERDPYATNEKLFF. CDR3 bases: TGTGCCAGCAGCTTGGAGCGGGACCCCTACGCAACTAATGAAAAACTGTTTTTT.

Of note for this clone: Other DNA sequences within the sample encode an identical CDR3. This chain joins TRBV12-3 or TRBV12-4 and TRBJ1-1; D call uncertain. Trimming removed 1 base at V and 1 base at J, with 4 bases between. The CDR3 is made up of 13 amino acids. In DNA form, the CDR3 reads TGTGCCAGCAGTTTAGGGCCGAACACTGAAGCTTTCTTT. It encodes CASSLGPNTEAFF.

The rearrangement uses TRBV6-5 and TRBJ1-1, with D tentatively TRBD1 (5 bases). Germline V gene lookup returns CDR1 MNHEY and CDR2 SVGAGI. V gave up 3 bases and J gave up 1 base, with 12 bases separating them. The CDR3 extends over 15 amino acids. The CDR3 spells CASSYLPGTNTEAFF. The CDR3 DNA follows: TGTGCCAGCAGTTATCTGCCAGGGACGAACACTGAAGCTTTCTTT.

This clone is a singleton in its sample. The V gene is TRBV21-1, the J gene TRBJ2-6; the table's D call TRBD1 went unverified against the DNA. TRBV21-1 is given as a pseudogene. CDR3 size: 20 residues. The CDR3 sequence is CASSKEKVDRGESGANVLTF. The CDR3 region has the DNA TGTGCCAGCAGCAAAGAGAAAGTCGACAGGGGAGAGTCTGGGGCCAACGTCCTGACTTTC.

This clone was recorded once. The chain combines TRBV18 with TRBJ2-5; D perhaps matches TRBD1 (5 bases). Germline CDR1 and CDR2: KGHSH and LQKENI. V gave up 4 bases and J gave up 5 bases, with 14 bases separating them. The CDR3 length is 14 residues. As DNA, the CDR3 is TGTGCCAGCTCACAGACAGTCCTATGGGAGACCCAGTACTTC. Protein: CASSQTVLWETQYF.

J is TRBJ2-1 and V is TRBV9; D not resolved. Trimming stripped 7 bases from V and 8 bases from J, with 22 bases between. Germline V lookup: CDR1 SGDLS, CDR2 YYNGEE. This CDR3 region has 15 residues. The CDR3 nucleotides read TGTGCCAGCGACACCGACACCTCGCCAGTACATGAGCAGTTCTTC. Protein: CASDTDTSPVHEQFF.

The V and J genes are TRBV20-1 and TRBJ1-5; D ambiguous. Trimming took off 3 bases at V and 4 bases at J, with 13 bases between the two ends. CDR3 length: 14 amino acids. The germline CDR1 and CDR2 sequences are DFQATT and SNEGSKA (reference sequence). CDR3 DNA: TGCAGTGCTAGTCTGGGTCCGGGTAATCAGCCCCAGCATTTT. Protein sequence: CSASLGPGNQPQHF.

The chain combines TRBV2 with TRBJ1-1; the match to TRBD1 covers 8 bases. This CDR3 contains 14 residues. The junction had 6 bases not matched to a gene; V was cut back by 3 bases and J by 6 bases. Germline loops: CDR1 SNHLY, CDR2 FYNNEI. Here the CDR3 reads CASSDRTGSPEAFF. As DNA, the CDR3 is TGTGCCAGCAGTGATAGGACAGGGTCCCCTGAAGCTTTCTTT.

The V call is TRBV5-1, the J call TRBJ2-1; 9 bases map to TRBD2. Germline V gene sequence: CDR1 SGHRS, CDR2 YFSETQ. The CDR3 contains 15 residues. The V and J ends lost 3 bases and 4 bases, in that order; junction bases with no gene match: 5. CDR3 DNA: TGCGCCAGCAGCTCGAGCGGGGGGATTTACAATGAGCAGTTCTTC. It translates to CASSSSGGIYNEQFF.

The V gene is TRBV7-6, the J gene TRBJ1-1; 7 bases align to TRBD1. The CDR3 is 14 amino acids. Germline values: CDR1 SGHVS, CDR2 FNYEAQ. The J segment lost 0 bases and the V segment lost 5 bases, leaving 3 bases of the junction unmatched. In DNA, the CDR3 is TGTGCCAGCAGCCTGGGACAGCTGAACACTGAAGCTTTCTTT. Its translation is CASSLGQLNTEAFF.

The chain couples TRBV3-1 (or the pseudogene TRBV3-2) to TRBJ1-1; no reliable D call. This CDR3 is built from 16 residues. Germline V gene sequence: CDR1 LGHDT, CDR2 YNNKEL (reference sequence). V was pared by 5 bases and J by 2 bases, with 18 bases between. The chain's CDR3 is CASSGSFWLPNTEAFF. The CDR3 DNA reads TGTGCCAGCAGCGGGAGTTTTTGGCTCCCTAACACTGAAGCTTTCTTT.

The V call is TRBV5-6, the J call TRBJ1-1; D remains ambiguous. The germline V gene has CDR1 SGHDT and CDR2 YYEEEE. V lost 5 bases, J lost 1 base, and 15 bases lay in between. This CDR3 is 15 amino acids long. The CDR3, as DNA: TGTGCCAGCAGAACTGCCCCGTCCGGGAACACTGAAGCTTTCTTT. The encoded protein is CASRTAPSGNTEAFF.

V and J are TRBV7-9 and TRBJ1-1; 7 bases agree with TRBD1. The CDR3 contains 14 residues. The V gene's germline CDR1 is SEHNR and CDR2 FQNEAQ (reference sequence). With V trimmed by 5 bases and J by 1 base, 4 bases remained unmatched. The CDR3 sequence: CASSRQGGNTEAFF. In DNA form, the CDR3 reads TGTGCCAGCAGCCGACAGGGAGGGAACACTGAAGCTTTCTTT.

The chain has TRBV27 and TRBJ2-1; 13 bases align to TRBD2. The CDR3 runs 16 residues. The V gene end was trimmed by 6 bases and the J gene end by 6 bases; junction bases not matched to a gene: 8. Looked up from germline, CDR1 is MNHEY and CDR2 is SMNVEV (reference sequence). The CDR3 protein is CASSYMGLAGPNEQFF. The CDR3 nucleotides read TGTGCCAGCAGCTATATGGGACTAGCGGGGCCCAATGAGCAGTTCTTC.

The genes are TRBV19 and TRBJ1-2; TRBD1 matches at 7 bases. The germline CDR1 and CDR2 sequences are LNHDA and SQIVND (reference sequence). V gave up 9 bases and J gave up 1 base; unmatched junction bases: 11. The length of the CDR3 is 15 residues. This chain's CDR3 is CASAPGTVHNYGYTF. CDR3 nucleotide sequence: TGTGCCAGCGCCCCCGGGACAGTTCATAACTATGGCTACACCTTC.

This rearrangement joins TRBV6-5 to TRBJ1-5; D gene unclear. Trimming stripped 9 bases from V and 1 base from J, with 7 bases between. Germline V lookup: CDR1 MNHEY, CDR2 SVGAGI. CDR3 length: 12 residues. This CDR3 reads CASEVSNQPQHF. CDR3 nucleotide sequence: TGTGCCAGTGAAGTCAGCAATCAGCCCCAGCATTTT.

The chain carries TRBV10-3 and TRBJ2-7; TRBD1 or TRBD2 may be the D gene (5 bases each). The CDR3 runs 12 residues. Deletions cut 8 bases from V and 1 base from J, with 9 bases between. Germline CDR1 ENHRY, CDR2 SYGVKD. CDR3 protein: CAILGESYEQYF. The CDR3 nucleotides read TGTGCCATCTTGGGGGAATCCTACGAGCAGTACTTC.

CDR3 residues: CASSRRVGGLLGDYEQYF. For the CDR3, the DNA is TGTGCCAGCAGCCGAAGGGTGGGCGGACTACTGGGAGACTACGAGCAGTACTTC. The chain uses TRBV5-4 and TRBJ2-7, with D possibly being TRBD2 (6 bases). Germline loops: CDR1 SGHNT, CDR2 YYREEE (reference sequence). The CDR3 spans 18 residues. The germline V and J ends were trimmed by 4 bases and 3 bases, with 26 bases remaining between them.

The V and J genes are TRBV27 and TRBJ1-2; 7 bases line up with TRBD1. CDR3 length: 15 amino acids. With V trimmed by 5 bases and J by 0 bases, 6 bases remained unmatched. Germline values: CDR1 MNHEY, CDR2 SMNVEV (reference sequence). The CDR3 spells CASSPAGTANYGYTF. In DNA form, the CDR3 reads TGTGCCAGCAGTCCAGCCGGGACAGCTAACTATGGCTACACCTTC.

V is TRBV9 and J is TRBJ2-1; 9 bases match TRBD1. Germline V CDR1 and CDR2: SGDLS, YYNGEE. V lost 4 bases and J lost 9; bases outside the gene matches: 14. CDR3 length: 16 amino acids. CDR3 sequence (DNA): TGTGCCAGCAGCCACCCTGACAGGGGGGCCCTCAGTGAGCAGTTCTTC. Translated: CASSHPDRGALSEQFF. Supplemented by reference TRBV9 and TRBJ2-1, the full variable domain reads DSGVTQTPKHLITATGQRVTLRCSPRSGDLSVYWYQQSLDQGLQFLIQYYNGEERAKGNILERFSAQQFPDLHSELNLSSLELGDSALYFCASSHPDRGALSEQFFGPGTRLTVL.

V is TRBV21-1 and J is TRBJ1-2. TRBV21-1 is a recognized pseudogene. CDR3 length: 15 amino acids. The CDR3 DNA follows: TGTGCCAGCAGCAAAAGCGGAGGGTGCTCTGGGGGCTACACCTTC. Amino acid sequence: CASSKSGGCSGGYTF.

The V gene is TRBV6-5, the J gene TRBJ1-2, with D possibly TRBD1 on 5 matching bases. The CDR3 covers 13 residues. Germline V gene lookup returns CDR1 MNHEY and CDR2 SVGAGI. V was cut by 5 bases and J by 3 bases, with 10 bases left in between. CDR3 protein: CASSRRAYYGYTF. For the CDR3, the DNA is TGTGCCAGCAGTCGCAGGGCATACTATGGCTACACCTTC.

This chain connects TRBV4-1 to TRBJ2-2; D may be TRBD2 (6 bases). Trimming pared 0 bases from V and 7 bases from J, leaving 12 bases between. Germline values: CDR1 MGHRA, CDR2 YSYEKL. CDR3 length: 15 amino acids. DNA for the CDR3: TGCGCCAGCAGCCAAGATGGGGGGTCAAACGGGGAGCTGTTTTTT. Translated, it gives CASSQDGGSNGELFF.

The J gene is TRBJ2-7, the V gene TRBV2; 12 bases are shared with TRBD1. The CDR3 loop spans 18 amino acids. With 6 bases clipped from V and 2 bases from J, the junction kept 14 bases outside the gene matches. CDR1 is SNHLY, CDR2 FYNNEI, per germline. The CDR3 region is CASRTPGQGAHRPYEQYF. CDR3 DNA: TGTGCCAGCAGGACTCCGGGACAGGGGGCTCATCGCCCCTACGAGCAGTACTTC.

V and J are TRBV18 and TRBJ1-1, with D unresolved. The V gene's germline CDR1 is KGHSH and CDR2 LQKENI. V lost 5 bases and J lost 10, with 20 bases in between. CDR3 size: 14 residues. CDR3 region: CASSKKNSEGLAFF. The CDR3 region has the DNA TGTGCCAGCTCAAAGAAGAACAGCGAAGGGCTAGCTTTCTTT.

This rearrangement joins TRBV2 to TRBJ2-5; 9 bases are shared with TRBD1. In germline, CDR1 is SNHLY, CDR2 FYNNEI. The V gene end was trimmed by 6 bases and the J gene end by 5 bases; junction bases not matched to a gene: 7. The CDR3 sequence is 14 residues long. CDR3 region: CASRPTGGLETQYF. DNA for the CDR3: TGTGCCAGCAGGCCGACAGGGGGTCTGGAGACCCAGTACTTC.

This clone was counted a single time. The chain combines TRBV6-5 with TRBJ1-2; D unresolved. The CDR3 has 15 residues. Germline assignment: CDR1 MNHEY and CDR2 SVGAGI. The V gene lost 2 bases and the J gene lost 0 bases, with 10 bases spanning the gap. This CDR3 is CASSYGTDSNYGYTF. The CDR3 nucleotides are TGTGCCAGCAGTTACGGTACAGACTCTAACTATGGCTACACCTTC.

CDR3 sequence: CASSAQGVDTQYF. The CDR3 region has the DNA TGTGCCAGCAGCGCACAGGGGGTGGATACGCAGTATTTT. The chain is built from TRBV9 and TRBJ2-3; 8 bases agree with TRBD1. This CDR3 has 13 amino acids. V lost 3 bases and J lost 6; bases outside the gene matches: 3. CDR1 and CDR2 (germline): SGDLS, YYNGEE.